Below are 14 T cell receptor beta chains sequenced from a single sample in a study of a mutant IDH1 vaccine in newly diagnosed glioma. For these TCRs, the target antigens are not known. The time point denotes: week 23, last vaccination. Every vaccination contained 300 ug of the mutant IDH1 20-mer peptide and was paired with topical imiquimod. Some clones are missing from TCRdb's copy, which holds only in-frame ones; the method was immunoSEQ multiplex PCR. The table has tens of thousands of clones, about three quarters seen once. The starting material was PBMCs, obtained from a glioma patient whose treatment included an IDH1 peptide vaccine. The receptor set was obtained from a man between 45 and 60 years old with glioma.

This chain uses TRBV2 with TRBJ2-7, with a possible D match to TRBD1 (6 bases). The length of the CDR3 is 14 residues. V lost 7 bases to trimming and J lost 2 bases, with 15 bases between them. From germline, CDR1 is SNHLY and CDR2 FYNNEI. Here the CDR3 reads CASIQGIPPYEQYF. CDR3 bases: TGTGCCAGCATTCAGGGGATTCCTCCCTACGAGCAGTACTTC.

V is TRBV27 and J is TRBJ1-1; D is unclear. Germline lookup yields CDR1 MNHEY and CDR2 SMNVEV (reference sequence). V was cut by 5 bases and J by 2 bases, with 9 bases left in between. The CDR3 contains 13 residues. The CDR3 loop reads CASSVILNTEAFF. CDR3 coding DNA: TGTGCCAGCAGTGTTATCCTTAACACTGAAGCTTTCTTT.

The V and J genes are TRBV6-6 and TRBJ1-1; D may be TRBD1 (5 bases). Per germline, CDR1 MNHNY and CDR2 SVGAGI (reference sequence). The length of the CDR3 is 12 residues. Trimming took 7 bases from V and 7 from J, leaving 13 bases between them. The CDR3 spells CASTDDSFEAFF. The CDR3 DNA is TGTGCCAGCACCGATGACAGTTTTGAAGCTTTCTTT.

This rearrangement joins TRBV29-1 to TRBJ1-2; D is unclear. CDR3 length: 13 amino acids. Germline CDR1 reads SQVTM; CDR2 reads ANQGSEA. The ends were cut back, 5 bases at V and 0 bases at J, with 10 bases in the middle. CDR3: CSVLPDSNYGYTF. CDR3 coding DNA: TGCAGCGTTCTCCCAGATTCTAACTATGGCTACACCTTC.

The gene calls are TRBV7-2 and TRBJ2-5; D gene ambiguous. CDR1 SGHTA and CDR2 FQGNSA come from the germline V gene. CDR3 length equals 12 residues. V lost 0 bases to trimming and J lost 9 bases, with 8 bases between them. The CDR3 bases are TGTGCCAGCAGCTTAGCGCTAACGGCCCAGTACTTC. Protein: CASSLALTAQYF.

This rearrangement joins TRBV2 to TRBJ2-3, with 7 nucleotides matching TRBD2. Germline trimming cut 9 bases from V and 5 bases from J; bases unmatched to any gene: 5. Per germline, CDR1 SNHLY and CDR2 FYNNEI. This CDR3 spans 12 amino acids. CDR3 residues: CASSSSGDTQYF. The CDR3 DNA reads as TGTGCCAGTTCCTCTAGCGGAGATACGCAGTATTTT.

The chain links TRBV5-1 to TRBJ1-3; possibly TRBD1 for D (5 bases). Germline CDR1 reads SGHRS; CDR2 reads YFSETQ. The germline V and J ends were trimmed by 4 bases and 0 bases, with 17 bases remaining between them. The CDR3 covers 17 residues. CDR3 sequence (DNA): TGCGCCAGCAGCCACGGGGCCGGAGGAATCTCTGGAAACACCATATATTTT. This codes for CASSHGAGGISGNTIYF.

The J gene is TRBJ1-1, the V gene TRBV28, with D possibly matching TRBD1 (6 bases). Trimming removed 4 bases at V and 11 bases at J, with 14 bases between. The CDR3 spans 12 residues. Germline loops: CDR1 MDHEN, CDR2 SYDVKM. CDR3 protein: CASSSSTGRAFF. In DNA form, the CDR3 reads TGTGCCAGCAGTTCCTCGACAGGTCGGGCTTTCTTT.

The chain employs TRBV4-1 and TRBJ2-7, with D maybe TRBD2 (5 bases). The V end lost 2 bases, the J end lost 2 bases, and 13 bases lay between the germline ends. Germline assignment: CDR1 MGHRA and CDR2 YSYEKL. The CDR3 contains 15 residues. The CDR3 is CASSQLATVTYEQYF. The CDR3 bases are TGCGCCAGCAGCCAATTAGCGACCGTCACCTACGAGCAGTACTTC.

This sequence joins TRBV27 and TRBJ1-3; D remains unclear. Trimming stripped 1 base from V and 7 bases from J, with 14 bases between. The germline V gene encodes CDR1 MNHEY and CDR2 SMNVEV (reference sequence). The CDR3 consists of 15 residues. CDR3 DNA sequence: TGTGCCAGCAGTTTATGGCCAGGCGAAGGGAACACCATATATTTT. Its translation: CASSLWPGEGNTIYF.

This rearrangement joins TRBV4-2 to TRBJ1-4, with 7 bases lining up with TRBD1. With 3 bases clipped from V and 13 bases from J, the junction kept 5 bases outside the gene matches. This CDR3 is built from 12 residues. The germline gives CDR1 LGHNA, CDR2 YNFKEQ. CDR3 in DNA: TGTGCCAGCAGCCAGCCCGACAGGGTACTGTTTTTT. The encoded protein is CASSQPDRVLFF.

The rearrangement uses TRBV9 and TRBJ2-7; 7 bases are shared with TRBD2. Germline V gene data show CDR1 as SGDLS and CDR2 as YYNGEE. V lost 4 bases to trimming and J lost 6 bases; unmatched junction nucleotides: 7. This CDR3 comprises 13 residues. The CDR3 reads CASSLGGFAEQYF. DNA for the CDR3: TGTGCCAGCAGCCTGGGAGGGTTCGCCGAGCAGTACTTC.

The J gene is TRBJ2-3, the V gene TRBV7-2; D might be TRBD1 or TRBD2, each matching 6 bases. The CDR3 has 17 residues. Germline CDR1 reads SGHTA; CDR2 reads FQGNSA. V lost 4 bases and J 6 bases, leaving 23 bases between the germline ends. In DNA form, the CDR3 reads TGTGCCAGCAGCTACACAGGCGGGGACACCCTGGCCGATACGCAGTATTTT. It encodes CASSYTGGDTLADTQYF.

The chain is built from TRBV30 and TRBJ1-1, with D tentatively TRBD1 (5 bases). CDR3 length equals 11 residues. CDR1 GTSNPN and CDR2 SVGIG come from the germline V gene (reference sequence). The CDR3 protein is CAGTLNTEAFF. Written as DNA, the CDR3 is TGTGCTGGGACCTTGAACACTGAAGCTTTCTTT.